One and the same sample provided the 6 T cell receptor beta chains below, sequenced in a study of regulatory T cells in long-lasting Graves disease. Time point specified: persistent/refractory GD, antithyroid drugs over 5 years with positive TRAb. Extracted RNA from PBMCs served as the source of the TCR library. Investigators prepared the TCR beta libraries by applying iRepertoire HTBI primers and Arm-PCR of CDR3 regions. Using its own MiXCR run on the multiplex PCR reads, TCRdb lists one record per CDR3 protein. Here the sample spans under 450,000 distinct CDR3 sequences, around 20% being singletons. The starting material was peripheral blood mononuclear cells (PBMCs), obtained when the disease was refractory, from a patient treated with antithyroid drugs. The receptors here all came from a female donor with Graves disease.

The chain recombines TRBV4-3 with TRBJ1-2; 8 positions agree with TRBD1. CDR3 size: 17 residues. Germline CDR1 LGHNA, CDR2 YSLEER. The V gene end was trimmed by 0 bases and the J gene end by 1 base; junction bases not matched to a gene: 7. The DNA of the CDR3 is TGCGCCAGCAGCCAAGATGGACAGGGTTCGCTTAACTATGGCTACACCTTC. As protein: CASSQDGQGSLNYGYTF.

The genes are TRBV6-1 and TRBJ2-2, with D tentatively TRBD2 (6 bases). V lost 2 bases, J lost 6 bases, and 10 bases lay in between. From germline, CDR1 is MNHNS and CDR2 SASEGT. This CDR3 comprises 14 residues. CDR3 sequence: CASSEKGGSGELFF. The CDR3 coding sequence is TGTGCCAGCAGTGAAAAGGGAGGTTCCGGGGAGCTGTTTTTT.

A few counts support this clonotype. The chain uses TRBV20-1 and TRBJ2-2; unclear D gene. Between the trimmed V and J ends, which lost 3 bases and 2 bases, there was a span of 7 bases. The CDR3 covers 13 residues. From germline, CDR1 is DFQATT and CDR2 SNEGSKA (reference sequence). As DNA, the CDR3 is TGCAGTGCTAGTCACAGTAACACCGGGGAGCTGTTTTTT. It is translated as CSASHSNTGELFF.

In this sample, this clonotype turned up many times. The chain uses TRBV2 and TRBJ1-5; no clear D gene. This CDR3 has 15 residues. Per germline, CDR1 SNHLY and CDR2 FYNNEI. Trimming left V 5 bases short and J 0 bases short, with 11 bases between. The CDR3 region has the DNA TGTGCCAGCAGTACCGGACGGTATAGCAATCAGCCCCAGCATTTT. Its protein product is CASSTGRYSNQPQHF.

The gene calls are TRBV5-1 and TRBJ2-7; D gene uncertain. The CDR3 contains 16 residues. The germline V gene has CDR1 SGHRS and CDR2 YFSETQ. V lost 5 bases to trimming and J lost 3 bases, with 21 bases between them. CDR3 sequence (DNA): TGCGCCAGCAGAACAAGGGTGTTAAAAAGAAACTACGAGCAGTACTTC. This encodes CASRTRVLKRNYEQYF.

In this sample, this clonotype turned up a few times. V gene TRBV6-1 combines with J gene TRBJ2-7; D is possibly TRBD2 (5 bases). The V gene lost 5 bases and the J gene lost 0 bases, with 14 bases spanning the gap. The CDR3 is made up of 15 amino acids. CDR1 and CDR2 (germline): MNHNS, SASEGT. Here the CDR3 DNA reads TGTGCCAGCAGTCCCCACGGGGAGAGCTCCTACGAGCAGTACTTC. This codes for CASSPHGESSYEQYF.